The 28 T cell receptor beta chains presented below share a single source sample, sequenced in a study of response to subunit inactivated influenza vaccine. Via MiXCR, TCRdb re-called the RT-PCR reads, giving one row per CDR3 protein. The repertoire has 650,000 or so distinct CDR3 sequences, less than 15% of them found once; the top ten carry 6% to 9.5%. The sequencing here drew on PBMCs from blood, taken 14 to 15 days before vaccination. The receptors were sampled from a man aged 50 or older who received an inactivated influenza vaccine.

The gene calls are TRBV5-4 and TRBJ2-3; the D gene is possibly TRBD2 (6 bases). This CDR3 spans 16 amino acids. V gave up 1 base and J gave up 2 bases, with 14 bases separating them. Germline assignment: CDR1 SGHNT and CDR2 YYREEE (reference sequence). CDR3 sequence: CASSLRKLAYTDTQYF. The DNA for the CDR3 is TGTGCCAGCAGCTTGAGGAAACTAGCCTACACAGATACGCAGTATTTT.

This clonotype was found a few times. CDR3 DNA: TGTGCCAGCAGCCCTGGACCGGGACAGGGGGCACGGAACATTCAGTACTTC. Protein product: CASSPGPGQGARNIQYF. V gene TRBV13 combines with J gene TRBJ2-4; TRBD1 aligns across 12 bases. The CDR3 has 17 amino acids. In germline, CDR1 is PRHDT, CDR2 FYEKMQ (reference sequence). Trimming took 5 bases from V and 7 from J; bases not matched to a gene: 12.

The chain combines TRBV29-1 with TRBJ1-2; possible D gene TRBD1, 6 bases. There are 11 residues in the CDR3. V was shortened by 6 bases and J by 6 bases, with 11 bases between the two germline ends. From germline, CDR1 is SQVTM and CDR2 ANQGSEA. In nucleotides, the CDR3 is TGCAGCGTAAGACAGGTCGATGGCTACACCTTC. Translation: CSVRQVDGYTF.

The chain has TRBV20-1 and TRBJ2-1; D is unclear. This CDR3 spans 13 amino acids. Germline lookup yields CDR1 DFQATT and CDR2 SNEGSKA (reference sequence). V was clipped by 1 base and J by 3 bases, with 7 bases between them. The CDR3, as DNA: TGCAGTGCTAGAGTCGCTAACTACAATGAGCAGTTCTTC. Protein sequence: CSARVANYNEQFF.

The chain has TRBV4-3 and TRBJ2-3; 8 bases map to TRBD2. The V and J ends lost 1 base and 4 bases, in that order; junction bases with no gene match: 10. This CDR3 contains 17 residues. Germline assignment: CDR1 LGHNA and CDR2 YSLEER. DNA of the CDR3: TGCGCCAGCAGCCAAGTAATCGGGGGGGCCAGGGCAGATACGCAGTATTTT. Translated: CASSQVIGGARADTQYF.

This clonotype was seen only a few times. The chain links TRBV30 to TRBJ1-1, with D perhaps matching TRBD1 (6 bases). Per the germline V gene, CDR1 is GTSNPN and CDR2 is SVGIG (reference sequence). The CDR3 has 12 amino acids. Trimming took off 2 bases at V and 6 bases at J, with 10 bases between the two ends. Here the CDR3 DNA reads TGTGCCTGGAGTCTCGGGGGCCCTGAAGCTTTCTTT. Its protein is CAWSLGGPEAFF.

There are a few counts of this clonotype. The chain couples TRBV12-3 or TRBV12-4 to TRBJ2-7; D possibly corresponds to TRBD1 (7 bases). The CDR3 runs to 14 residues. Trimming shortened V by 7 bases and J by 2 bases, and 15 bases separated the two germline ends. The CDR3 DNA reads as TGTGCCAGCATGGGAGGACAGGAAACCTACGAGCAGTACTTC. It translates to CASMGGQETYEQYF.

This chain uses TRBV25-1 with TRBJ2-3; 12 bases are a match to TRBD2. With 11 bases clipped from V and 4 bases from J, the junction kept 13 bases outside the gene matches. Germline CDR1 and CDR2: MGHDK and SYGVNS. The CDR3 is 16 amino acids. This CDR3 reads CAHFRASGRVSDTQYF. The CDR3 DNA is TGTGCCCACTTCCGGGCTAGCGGGAGGGTATCAGATACGCAGTATTTT. Full variable domain (outside the CDR3, taken from reference TRBV25-1 and TRBJ2-3): EADIYQTPRYLVIGTGKKITLECSQTMGHDKMYWYQQDPGMELHLIHYSYGVNSTEKGDLSSESTVSRIRTEHFPLTLESARPSHTSQYLCAHFRASGRVSDTQYFGPGTRLTVL.

Comments on this clonotype: Given a much more abundant clone one base away, this may be a read error. The genes are TRBV10-3 and TRBJ2-2, with D possibly TRBD2 on 6 matching bases. The germline V gene has CDR1 ENHRY and CDR2 SYGVKD. The CDR3 runs 13 residues. In DNA form, the CDR3 reads TGTGCCATCAGTGGTGGAAACACCGGGGGGCTGTTTTTT. Protein: CAISGGNTGGLFF.

This clonotype was observed a few times. This chain uses TRBV3-1 with TRBJ2-3; no clear D. Germline V gene lookup returns CDR1 LGHDT and CDR2 YNNKEL (reference sequence). This CDR3 has 15 residues. V shed 0 bases and J shed 3 bases, with 10 bases lying between them. The CDR3 region has the DNA TGTGCCAGCAGCCAAGAATGGGGTGGTACAGATACGCAGTATTTT. Translating gives CASSQEWGGTDTQYF.

The V gene is TRBV6-2 or TRBV6-3, the J gene TRBJ2-1; the match to TRBD2 covers 8 bases. The V gene end was trimmed by 1 base and the J gene end by 6 bases; junction bases not matched to a gene: 8. From germline, CDR1 is MNHEY and CDR2 SVGEGT. There are 16 residues in the CDR3. CDR3 region: CASSYLGLVRVNEQFF. The CDR3 DNA reads as TGTGCCAGCAGTTACTTGGGACTAGTTCGGGTCAATGAGCAGTTCTTC.

This clonotype was detected only a few times. The chain carries TRBV18 and TRBJ1-3, with D maybe TRBD1 (6 bases). This CDR3 is 14 amino acids long. The V gene lost 2 bases and the J gene lost 3 bases, with 8 bases spanning the gap. Per the germline V gene, CDR1 is KGHSH and CDR2 is LQKENI. This CDR3 reads CASSPAGVGNTIYF. CDR3 in DNA: TGTGCCAGCTCACCAGCAGGGGTTGGAAACACCATATATTTT.

This clonotype was found a few times. CDR3 nucleotides: TGTGCCAGCAGCTTAGTGGTTTCCGGGGATACTGAAGCTTTCTTT. Translated: CASSLVVSGDTEAFF. The J gene is TRBJ1-1, the V gene TRBV7-9, with D unclear. CDR1 is SEHNR, CDR2 FQNEAQ, per germline (reference sequence). CDR3 size: 15 residues. V was pared by 1 base and J by 5 bases, with 14 bases between. The complete variable domain, with remaining parts taken from reference TRBV7-9 and TRBJ1-1, reads DTGVSQNPRHKITKRGQNVTFRCDPISEHNRLYWYRQTLGQGPEFLTYFQNEAQLEKSRLLSDRFSAERPKGSFSTLEIQRTEQGDSAMYLCASSLVVSGDTEAFFGQGTRLTVV.

The chain uses TRBV5-1 and TRBJ2-1; 13 positions match TRBD2. The germline CDR1 and CDR2 sequences are SGHRS and YFSETQ. CDR3 length: 16 residues. V lost 4 bases and J lost 7; bases outside the gene matches: 8. This CDR3 reads CASSPPGLAGLNEQFF. The CDR3 DNA is TGCGCCAGCAGCCCCCCGGGACTAGCGGGATTGAATGAGCAGTTCTTC.

This clonotype was seen a few times. The DNA of the CDR3 is TGTGCCAGCAGTTGGGGCCCCGGGGTCTCCTACGAGCAGTACTTC. Translation: CASSWGPGVSYEQYF. The V and J genes are TRBV12-3 or TRBV12-4 and TRBJ2-7; D could derive from TRBD1 or TRBD2 (5 bases each). V was pared by 4 bases and J by 0 bases, with 13 bases between. The CDR3 totals 15 residues.

This clonotype appeared a few times. The chain uses TRBV9 and TRBJ2-1; D may be TRBD1 (6 bases). The CDR3 length is 15 residues. Germline CDR1 is SGDLS and CDR2 is YYNGEE. V lost 4 bases, J lost 4 bases, and 15 bases lay in between. CDR3 loop: CASSNRDWVYNEQFF. CDR3 nucleotides: TGTGCCAGCAGCAACAGGGATTGGGTATACAATGAGCAGTTCTTC.

This clonotype showed up many times. This chain joins TRBV7-8 and TRBJ2-1; 9 nucleotides line up with TRBD1. The CDR3 length is 17 residues. Germline V gene data show CDR1 as SGHVS and CDR2 as FQNEAQ. Trimming at V came to 0 bases and at J to 4 bases, leaving 7 bases not matched to a gene. The CDR3 loop is CASSLARGTGIYNEQFF. CDR3 DNA sequence: TGTGCCAGCAGCTTAGCAAGGGGGACAGGGATTTACAATGAGCAGTTCTTC.

V usage is TRBV7-2 and J usage is TRBJ1-1; no firm D call. Between the trimmed V and J ends, which lost 2 bases and 1 base, there was a span of 11 bases. This CDR3 spans 15 amino acids. Germline V CDR1 and CDR2: SGHTA, FQGNSA. The chain's CDR3 is CASSLRWKGNTEAFF. The CDR3 coding sequence is TGTGCCAGCAGCTTAAGATGGAAGGGGAACACTGAAGCTTTCTTT.

The rearrangement links TRBV5-1 to TRBJ2-1; 9 bases fit TRBD2. CDR1 and CDR2 (germline): SGHRS, YFSETQ. Losses at the gene ends were 9 bases for V and 1 base for J; bases not matched to a gene: 8. The CDR3 contains 15 residues. The CDR3, as DNA: TGCGCCACCTCAAACCTAGCGGGGTCCTACAATGAGCAGTTCTTC. Translating gives CATSNLAGSYNEQFF. The entire variable domain, with the rest obtained from reference TRBV5-1 and TRBJ2-1, is as follows: KAGVTQTPRYLIKTRGQQVTLSCSPISGHRSVSWYQQTPGQGLQFLFEYFSETQRNKGNFPGRFSGRQFSNSRSEMNVSTLELGDSALYLCATSNLAGSYNEQFFGPGTRLTVL.

The sample holds many counts of this clonotype. The chain employs TRBV19 and TRBJ1-4; D is unresolved. The CDR3 spans 15 residues. With 2 bases removed from V and 2 bases from J, the gap between germline ends came to 9 bases. CDR1 and CDR2 (germline): LNHDA, SQIVND (reference sequence). CDR3 coding DNA: TGTGCCAGTAGTATAAGGGCTGCTACTAATGAAAAACTGTTTTTT. Translated: CASSIRAATNEKLFF.

This clonotype came up a few times. This rearrangement joins TRBV11-1 to TRBJ2-4; 8 positions match TRBD1. The CDR3 totals 15 residues. CDR1 SGHAT and CDR2 FQDESV come from the germline V gene (reference sequence). V lost 5 bases, J lost 9 bases, and 12 bases stayed unmatched. CDR3: CASSQYIPGQGIQYF. The CDR3 DNA is TGTGCCAGCAGCCAGTATATACCAGGACAGGGCATTCAGTACTTC.

Only a few counts were recorded for this clonotype. The chain carries TRBV20-1 and TRBJ1-2, with no clear D. CDR1 DFQATT and CDR2 SNEGSKA come from the germline V gene (reference sequence). V dropped 1 base and J dropped 4 bases, with 10 bases sitting between them. The CDR3 contains 13 residues. In nucleotides, the CDR3 is TGCAGTGCTAGAGGCCTGGCAGGCTATGGCTACACCTTC. Amino acids: CSARGLAGYGYTF.

This clonotype was observed a handful of times. The rearrangement uses TRBV6-1 and TRBJ1-2, with D perhaps TRBD1 (5 bases). In germline, CDR1 is MNHNS, CDR2 SASEGT. The V end was cut by 2 bases, the J end by 0 bases, with 10 bases between. This CDR3 region has 15 residues. As DNA, the CDR3 is TGTGCCAGCAGTGAAATTCGGGGCGCTAACTATGGCTACACCTTC. It yields the protein CASSEIRGANYGYTF.

This clonotype has a count of ten or more. This chain uses TRBV24-1 with TRBJ2-1; 7 nucleotides line up with TRBD1. The CDR3 is 16 residues long. V lost 5 bases and J lost 3; bases outside the gene matches: 9. Germline V gene lookup returns CDR1 KGHDR and CDR2 SFDVKD. CDR3 in amino acids: CATSGIQGNGYNEQFF. CDR3 bases: TGTGCCACCAGTGGCATACAGGGGAACGGCTACAATGAGCAGTTCTTC.

This clonotype was seen ten or more times. This chain links TRBV5-1 with TRBJ1-1; 9 nucleotides align to TRBD1. Germline V gives CDR1 SGHRS, CDR2 YFSETQ. V lost 3 bases to trimming and J lost 4 bases; unmatched junction nucleotides: 4. CDR3 length: 14 residues. The CDR3: CASSSGQGSTEAFF. CDR3 nucleotides: TGCGCCAGCAGCTCAGGACAGGGGAGCACTGAAGCTTTCTTT.

In its sample, this clonotype was seen a few times. The rearrangement links TRBV28 to TRBJ2-3, with TRBD2 identical over 9 bases. The CDR3 runs to 17 residues. V lost 5 bases and J lost 3; bases outside the gene matches: 12. Germline V gives CDR1 MDHEN, CDR2 SYDVKM. CDR3 protein: CASSLTKRGAGTDTQYF. CDR3 sequence (DNA): TGTGCCAGCAGTCTCACTAAGCGGGGGGCGGGGACAGATACGCAGTATTTT.

This sequence joins TRBV7-9 and TRBJ2-7; the D call may be TRBD1 or TRBD2 (6 bases each). Germline V gene lookup returns CDR1 SEHNR and CDR2 FQNEAQ (reference sequence). Trimming removed 5 bases from V and 2 bases from J, with 13 bases in between. The CDR3 sequence is 14 residues long. CDR3 region: CASSPGGHAYEQYF. DNA of the CDR3: TGTGCCAGCAGCCCCGGGGGACATGCCTACGAGCAGTACTTC.

This clonotype has just a few counts. The chain recombines TRBV12-3 or TRBV12-4 with TRBJ1-6, with 7 bases lining up with TRBD1. The length of the CDR3 is 16 residues. The junction had 6 bases not matched to a gene; V was cut back by 1 base and J by 6 bases. The CDR3 sequence is CASSLGAGGTNSPLHF. The CDR3 DNA sequence: TGTGCCAGCAGTTTAGGGGCAGGGGGTACTAATTCACCCCTCCACTTT.